This is a list of T cell receptor beta chains from one sample in a study of blood T cell repertoires in COVID-19. Assay: immunoSEQ multiplex PCR; the TCRdb copy retains only in-frame clones and omits some. The sample has around 53,000 clones, about 70% seen once. Sequencing was done on a sample of peripheral blood. These receptors came from a man between 50 and 59 years old with active or convalescent COVID-19. Each CDR3 is given with its conserved first and last residue. A D gene is named only where the DNA matches it firmly. A row's size may be missing; if present it is once, few, many or a size class.

>once|-|13|TRBV10-2|TRBJ1-2
TGCGCCAGCAGTTGGGAGGAGTCCTATGGCTACACCTTC
CASSWEESYGYTF
>-|-|16|TRBV5-1|TRBJ2-6
TGCGCCAGCAGCCAAACAGGTCTCTCTGGGGCCAACGTCCTGACTTTC
CASSQTGLSGANVLTF
>once|TRBD2|15|TRBV19|TRBJ2-7
TGTGCCAGTAGCCCTAGCGGGGGAGTCTCCTACGAGCAGTACTTC
CASSPSGGVSYEQYF
>many|-|15|TRBV2|TRBJ2-2
TGTGCCAGCAGTCCCGACACGAAACAGTCCGGGGAGCTGTTTTTT
CASSPDTKQSGELFF
>-|-|18|TRBV18|TRBJ2-6
TGTGCCAGCTCACCAATAACAGGGTCTTCCTCTGGGGCCAACGTCCTGACTTTC
CASSPITGSSSGANVLTF
>-|-|14|TRBV12-5|TRBJ1-3
TGTGCTAGTGGTTTGGTCCCCCGTGGAAACACCATATATTTT
CASGLVPRGNTIYF
>-|TRBD2|14|TRBV27|TRBJ2-7
TGTGCCAGCAGTTTAGCTAGCGGATTCTACGAGCAGTACTTC
CASSLASGFYEQYF
>few|TRBD1|16|TRBV9|TRBJ2-6
TGTGCCAGCAGGCAGGGGGCGCAGAATGGGGCCAACGTCCTGACTTTC
CASRQGAQNGANVLTF
>-|TRBD2|13|TRBV3-1/TRBV3-2|TRBJ2-2
TGTGCCAGCTCGGGACTAGCGGGTTGGGAGCTGTTTTTT
CASSGLAGWELFF
>-|TRBD2|16|TRBV5-1|TRBJ2-1
TGCGCCAGCAGCTTGGAGACTAGCGGGATTTACGATGAGCAGTTCTTC
CASSLETSGIYDEQFF
>-|-|15|TRBV7-9|TRBJ1-4
TGTGCCAGCAGTCCTTACGGAGAAACTAATGAAAAACTGTTTTTT
CASSPYGETNEKLFF
>-|-|15|TRBV10-3|TRBJ1-3
TGTGCCATCAGCTCTCCGACAGGTAGTGGAAACACCATATATTTT
CAISSPTGSGNTIYF
>-|-|15|TRBV6-2/TRBV6-3|TRBJ2-1
TGTGCCAGCAGTTACTCGATCCCAGGTTACAATGAGCAGTTCTTC
CASSYSIPGYNEQFF
>-|-|15|TRBV2|TRBJ1-3
TGTGCCAGCAGTGTTCGGCAGGCCTCTGGAAACACCATATATTTT
CASSVRQASGNTIYF
>-|-|16|TRBV5-6|TRBJ2-1
TGTGCCAGCAGCCCTCTTTCCGGGAAGACAAGCAATGAGCAGTTCTTC
CASSPLSGKTSNEQFF
>-|-|14|TRBV11-2|TRBJ1-5
TGTGCCAGCAGTCCCGCGGGAGGCAATCAGCCCCAGCATTTT
CASSPAGGNQPQHF
>-|TRBD1|13|TRBV19|TRBJ1-1
TGTGCCAGTATTGGACAGGGTTACACTGAAGCTTTCTTT
CASIGQGYTEAFF
>-|TRBD1|18|TRBV23-1|TRBJ1-5
TGCGCCAGCAGTCAACCGGGACAGGGGATTCGGTGTAATCAGCCCCAGCATTTT
CASSQPGQGIRCNQPQHF
>-|TRBD1|15|TRBV4-1|TRBJ1-6
TGCGCCAGCAGCCAAGCTGGGACAGGGAATTCACCCCTCCACTTT
CASSQAGTGNSPLHF
>-|-|12|TRBV7-2|TRBJ1-2
TGTGCCAGCAGCCGTGACTTTTATGGCTACACCTTC
CASSRDFYGYTF
>many|TRBD2|15|TRBV5-6|TRBJ2-7
TGTGCCAGCAGCCTGGGAGGGAAGCCCTCCTACGAGCAGTACTTC
CASSLGGKPSYEQYF
>few|-|13|TRBV29-1|TRBJ1-3
TGCAGCGTTGTCTTCAGCTCTGGAAACACCATATATTTT
CSVVFSSGNTIYF
>-|-|14|TRBV11-2|TRBJ2-2
TGTGCCAGCAGCTTAGGTCGGGTCACCGGGGAGCTGTTTTTT
CASSLGRVTGELFF
>-|-|15|TRBV18|TRBJ2-1
TGTGCCAGCTCACCATGGCCTAGCTCCTACAATGAGCAGTTCTTC
CASSPWPSSYNEQFF
>-|TRBD2|17|TRBV28|TRBJ2-1
TGTGCCAGCAGTTTCCCAGGGACTAGCGGGAGGGCCACGCATAAGTTCTTC
CASSFPGTSGRATHKFF
>-|-|13|TRBV5-1|TRBJ2-1
TGCGCCAGCAGCTTAGACGCTAGGGGTGAGCAGTTCTTC
CASSLDARGEQFF
>-|TRBD2|17|TRBV5-4|TRBJ2-3
TGTGCCAGCAGGCGCGGCCTCCCTAGCGGGGGGCGAGATACGCAGTATTTT
CASRRGLPSGGRDTQYF
>few|TRBD1|14|TRBV7-9|TRBJ1-1
TGTGCCAGCAGCGCTGACAGGGGGAACACTGAAGCTTTCTTT
CASSADRGNTEAFF
>once|TRBD1|16|TRBV11-2|TRBJ1-4
TGTGCCAGCAGCATTTCTCGGGACAGTTTTAATGAAAAACTGTTTTTT
CASSISRDSFNEKLFF
>-|-|14|TRBV6-6|TRBJ1-1
TGTGCCAGCATGGGTAGGGGGACGGGCACTGAAGCTTTCTTT
CASMGRGTGTEAFF
>-|-|15|TRBV3-1/TRBV3-2|TRBJ1-3
TGTGCCAGCAGCCGTACGACAGACTCTGGAAACACCATATATTTT
CASSRTTDSGNTIYF
>-|-|13|TRBV11-2|TRBJ2-7
TGTGCAACACAGGGACCATTTACCTACGAGCAGTACTTC
CATQGPFTYEQYF
>-|-|19|TRBV5-1|TRBJ2-7
TGCGCCAGCAGCCCCACCTCCCAGTTCGGTGGGGGGATGGGCTACGAGCAGTACTTC
CASSPTSQFGGGMGYEQYF
>few|-|14|TRBV10-3|TRBJ1-1
TGTGCCATCAGGCGTACAGGACAGAACACTGAAGCTTTCTTT
CAIRRTGQNTEAFF
>-|TRBD1|15|TRBV7-2|TRBJ1-2
TGTGCCAGCAGCTTAGCCACAGGGGGGGACTATGGCTACACCTTC
CASSLATGGDYGYTF
>-|TRBD1|14|TRBV2|TRBJ2-7
TGTGCCAGCAGTCCGGGACAGGGATCCTACGAGCAGTACTTC
CASSPGQGSYEQYF